These T cell receptor beta chains were read from a single sample in a study of blood T cell repertoires in COVID-19. Using immunoSEQ multiplex PCR, the repertoire was profiled, and TCRdb retains in-frame clones only, with some absent. The top ten clones hold about 2% of a sample with over 200,000 clones, under 85% of them seen once. The specimen sequenced was PBMCs or T cells enriched from blood (not recorded which). The receptors were gathered from a man in his 60s who had recovered from COVID-19. Each CDR3 is given with its conserved first and last residue. The D gene is left open where the match is weak. Only some rows state a clone size, as once, few, many or a class for expanded clones.

-	TRBV7-3	TRBJ1-2	-	CASSLTGREGYTF	TGTGCCAGCAGCTTAACAGGGAGGGAGGGCTACACCTTC
-	TRBV28	TRBJ1-5	-	CASSSTSQPQHF	TGTGCCAGCAGTTCCACCAGTCAGCCCCAGCATTTT
-	TRBV6-1	TRBJ2-7	-	CASSDSGYYEQYF	TGTGCCAGCAGCGACAGTGGGTACTACGAGCAGTACTTC
TRBD2	TRBV5-4	TRBJ2-1	few	CASSPDWRGISYNEQFF	TGTGCCAGCAGCCCGGACTGGCGGGGGATCTCCTACAATGAGCAGTTCTTC
-	TRBV4-2	TRBJ1-1	-	CASSQAAGTEAFF	TGTGCCAGCAGCCAAGCCGCGGGCACTGAAGCTTTCTTT
TRBD1	TRBV19	TRBJ1-6	-	CASSKVLGQGSNSPLHF	TGTGCCAGTAGTAAGGTTCTGGGACAGGGGAGTAATTCACCCCTCCACTTT
TRBD1	TRBV10-2	TRBJ1-6	-	CASSEDRVSPLHF	TGCGCCAGCAGTGAAGACAGGGTCTCACCCCTCCACTTT
TRBD1	TRBV5-1	TRBJ1-5	-	CASSPGQGNQPQHF	TGCGCCAGCAGCCCTGGACAGGGCAATCAGCCCCAGCATTTT
-	TRBV11-3	TRBJ1-1	-	CASSTTVNTEAFF	TGTGCCAGCAGCACGACAGTTAACACTGAAGCTTTCTTT
TRBD2	TRBV3-1/TRBV3-2	TRBJ2-7	-	CASSPRGGRYEQYF	TGTGCCAGCAGCCCCCGGGGGGGGAGATACGAGCAGTACTTC
TRBD2	TRBV4-2	TRBJ2-5	-	CASSQDRLAGAGETQYF	TGTGCCAGCAGCCAAGATAGGCTAGCGGGGGCAGGAGAGACCCAGTACTTC
TRBD2	TRBV5-1	TRBJ2-5	few	CASSFGAGDLQETQYF	TGCGCCAGCAGCTTTGGTGCGGGGGATCTCCAAGAGACCCAGTACTTC
-	TRBV7-8	TRBJ1-5	-	CASSPGQRNQPQHF	TGTGCCAGCAGCCCCGGACAGAGAAATCAGCCCCAGCATTTT
-	TRBV18	TRBJ2-2	-	CASSPPGELFF	TGTGCCAGCTCACCCCCAGGGGAGCTGTTTTTT
-	TRBV12-3/TRBV12-4	TRBJ1-2	-	CASSLDRGYGYTF	TGTGCCAGCAGTTTGGATCGAGGTTATGGCTACACCTTC
-	TRBV24-1	TRBJ2-1	-	CATSDPLEGRGFF	TGTGCCACCAGTGACCCCCTCGAGGGGCGGGGGTTCTTC
-	TRBV27	TRBJ2-4	-	CASSSPSGWVYF	TGTGCCAGCAGTTCCCCCTCGGGTTGGGTGTACTTC
-	TRBV12-3/TRBV12-4	TRBJ2-1	once	CASSSNFNEQFF	TGTGCCAGCAGTTCTAACTTCAATGAGCAGTTCTTC
TRBD1	TRBV6-2/TRBV6-3	TRBJ2-7	few	CASSNGDRLYEQYF	TGTGCCAGCAGTAACGGGGACAGACTCTACGAGCAGTACTTC
-	TRBV7-9	TRBJ1-2	-	CASSIQNYYGYTF	TGTGCCAGCAGCATACAGAATTACTATGGCTACACCTTC
-	TRBV12-5	TRBJ2-7	-	CASGLVRGLSYEQYF	TGTGCTAGTGGTTTGGTCAGGGGCCTGTCCTACGAGCAGTACTTC
TRBD1	TRBV5-1	TRBJ2-1	-	CASSLGQGGNEQFF	TGCGCCAGCAGCTTGGGACAGGGGGGCAATGAGCAGTTCTTC
TRBD1	TRBV4-3	TRBJ1-5	-	CASSQTGTGSGPQHF	TGCGCCAGCAGCCAAACCGGGACAGGCAGCGGGCCCCAGCATTTT
TRBD1	TRBV11-3	TRBJ1-2	-	CASSQGQGLYGYTF	TGTGCCAGCAGCCAAGGACAGGGCCTCTATGGCTACACCTTC
-	TRBV2	TRBJ1-2	-	CASSEGRLNYGYTF	TGTGCCAGCAGTGAAGGCAGATTAAACTATGGCTACACCTTC
TRBD1	TRBV7-2	TRBJ2-2	-	CASSLGGTGAHTGELFF	TGTGCCAGCAGCTTAGGAGGGACAGGTGCTCACACCGGGGAGCTGTTTTTT
TRBD1	TRBV2	TRBJ1-4	-	CASWRQGIGEKLFF	TGTGCCAGCTGGAGACAGGGGATTGGCGAAAAACTGTTTTTT
-	TRBV4-3	TRBJ2-1	few	CASSQEPTGSSYNEQFF	TGCGCCAGCAGCCAGGAACCCACAGGGAGCTCCTACAATGAGCAGTTCTTC
-	TRBV11-2	TRBJ1-1	-	CASRSLFTEAFF	TGTGCCAGCAGGTCCCTTTTCACTGAAGCTTTCTTT
-	TRBV3-1/TRBV3-2	TRBJ1-1	-	CASRLSPVSETEAFF	TGTGCCAGCAGACTCAGTCCAGTCTCGGAGACCGAAGCTTTCTTT
TRBD2	TRBV11-3	TRBJ2-7	-	CASSLNPGGLAGALGYEQYF	TGTGCCAGCAGCTTAAATCCAGGGGGACTAGCGGGGGCCCTAGGGTACGAGCAGTACTTC
TRBD1	TRBV24-1	TRBJ2-4	-	CATSDTRTGGNIQYF	TGTGCCACCAGTGATACCAGGACAGGGGGGAACATTCAGTACTTC
TRBD1	TRBV19	TRBJ2-3	few	CASRRGGSVDTQYF	TGTGCCAGTAGAAGAGGGGGCTCTGTAGATACGCAGTATTTT
-	TRBV19	TRBJ1-4	-	CASRRENNEKLFF	TGTGCCAGTAGGCGGGAGAATAATGAAAAACTGTTTTTT
TRBD1	TRBV6-2/TRBV6-3	TRBJ2-3	-	CASSSGQGYTDTQYF	TGTGCCAGCAGTTCAGGACAGGGTTACACAGATACGCAGTATTTT
TRBD2	TRBV11-2	TRBJ2-5	-	CASSSRGVAGAGETQYF	TGTGCCAGCAGCTCACGAGGGGTAGCGGGGGCGGGGGAGACCCAGTACTTC
TRBD1	TRBV5-1	TRBJ2-7	-	CASSLEGDRAYEQYF	TGCGCCAGCAGCTTGGAAGGGGACAGAGCCTACGAGCAGTACTTC